Listed here are 22 T cell receptor beta chains from one sample, sequenced in a study of graft-versus-host responses after intestinal transplantation. The assay was immunoSEQ multiplex PCR, and TCRdb's table has in-frame clones only and misses some. This table holds 40,000 to 55,000 clones, roughly 96% found once. For these receptors, no antigen is known. The starting material was unstimulated CD8+ T cells sorted from spleen or lymph node cells, obtained before transplant. These receptor sequences come from a human donor who was the organ donor for an intestinal transplant.

The chain is built from TRBV13 and TRBJ1-1, with D possibly TRBD1 on 5 matching bases. Germline CDR1 PRHDT, CDR2 FYEKMQ (reference sequence). Between the trimmed V and J ends, which lost 5 bases and 1 base, there was a span of 14 bases. The CDR3 spans 15 residues. CDR3 sequence reads: CASSNRRDGNTEAFF. The CDR3 DNA is TGTGCCAGCAGCAATAGACGGGACGGGAACACTGAAGCTTTCTTT.

V is TRBV29-1 and J is TRBJ1-1; D unclear. The germline CDR1 and CDR2 sequences are SQVTM and ANQGSEA. Trimming left V 7 bases short and J 0 bases short, with 9 bases between. The CDR3 is 12 residues long. CDR3 in amino acids: CSAMRLNTEAFF. In nucleotides, the CDR3 is TGCAGCGCCATGCGGTTGAACACTGAAGCTTTCTTT. The variable domain in full, completed from reference TRBV29-1 and TRBJ1-1, reads SAVISQKPSRDICQRGTSLTIQCQVDSQVTMMFWYRQQPGQSLTLIATANQGSEATYESGFVIDKFPISRPNLTFSTLTVSNMSPEDSSIYLCSAMRLNTEAFFGQGTRLTVV.

This clone was recorded only once. The chain joins TRBV2 to TRBJ1-2; 8 positions match TRBD1. V shed 6 bases and J 4 bases; nucleotides not matched to a gene: 7. Germline V gene sequence: CDR1 SNHLY, CDR2 FYNNEI. CDR3 size: 14 residues. CDR3 nucleotides: TGTGCCAGCAGACCCGGACAGGGTTCCTATGGCTACACCTTC. It is translated as CASRPGQGSYGYTF.

V is TRBV11-1 and J is TRBJ1-1; no firm D call. The CDR3 is 13 residues long. V dropped 2 bases and J dropped 5 bases, with 9 bases sitting between them. CDR1 is SGHAT, CDR2 FQDESV, per germline (reference sequence). CDR3 amino acids: CASSLSSSTEAFF. The DNA of the CDR3 is TGTGCCAGCAGCTTAAGTAGTAGTACTGAAGCTTTCTTT.

The chain combines TRBV7-8 with TRBJ2-5; maybe TRBD2 (6 bases). The V end lost 1 base, the J end lost 6 bases, and 18 bases lay between the germline ends. The CDR3 has 16 residues. In germline, CDR1 is SGHVS, CDR2 FQNEAQ. The CDR3 DNA reads as TGTGCCAGCAGCTTAGTTGGGGGGACTGCCGAGCAGACCCAGTACTTC. It translates to CASSLVGGTAEQTQYF.

V is TRBV27 and J is TRBJ2-3; D tentatively reads TRBD1 or TRBD2 (5 bases each). This CDR3 region has 16 residues. From germline, CDR1 is MNHEY and CDR2 SMNVEV (reference sequence). The ends were cut back, 2 bases at V and 4 bases at J, with 16 bases in the middle. CDR3 bases: TGTGCCAGCAGTTTAGGGGGAGTTTGGCCGGCAGATACGCAGTATTTT. This encodes CASSLGGVWPADTQYF.

V usage is TRBV15 and J usage is TRBJ1-1; no definite D call. With 5 bases removed from V and 0 bases from J, the gap between germline ends came to 10 bases. CDR3 length equals 14 residues. CDR1 LNHNV and CDR2 YYDKDF come from the germline V gene (reference sequence). CDR3 coding DNA: TGTGCCACCAGCGAAGGAGTTATGAACACTGAAGCTTTCTTT. Its translation: CATSEGVMNTEAFF.

The chain recombines TRBV7-9 with TRBJ2-7, with D perhaps matching TRBD1 or TRBD2 (6 bases each). The CDR3 spans 14 residues. V was cut by 2 bases and J by 6 bases, with 14 bases left in between. Germline V gene lookup returns CDR1 SEHNR and CDR2 FQNEAQ (reference sequence). CDR3 protein: CASSLSDGGAEQYF. The DNA of the CDR3 is TGTGCCAGCAGCTTAAGCGACGGGGGCGCCGAGCAGTACTTC. Based on the CDR3 plus reference TRBV7-9 and TRBJ2-7, the full variable domain is DTGVSQNPRHKITKRGQNVTFRCDPISEHNRLYWYRQTLGQGPEFLTYFQNEAQLEKSRLLSDRFSAERPKGSFSTLEIQRTEQGDSAMYLCASSLSDGGAEQYFGPGTRLTVT.

The chain has TRBV30 and TRBJ1-1; 8 bases fit TRBD1. Trimming took 2 bases from V and 6 from J; bases not matched to a gene: 8. Per the germline V gene, CDR1 is GTSNPN and CDR2 is SVGIG (reference sequence). The CDR3 is made up of 14 amino acids. CDR3 protein: CAWSPGQGLAEAFF. The CDR3 DNA reads as TGTGCCTGGAGTCCCGGACAGGGTTTGGCTGAAGCTTTCTTT.

The CDR3 nucleotides are TGTGCCAGCAGCTTGGACAGGAGCTACATAAACTATGGCTACACCTTC. It translates to CASSLDRSYINYGYTF. The genes are TRBV5-6 and TRBJ1-2, with D maybe TRBD1 (5 bases). Germline V gives CDR1 SGHDT, CDR2 YYEEEE. The CDR3 length is 16 residues. The V gene lost 0 bases and the J gene lost 2 bases, with 14 bases spanning the gap.

The chain couples TRBV28 to TRBJ1-6; TRBD1 agrees at 9 bases. CDR3 size: 18 residues. Per the germline V gene, CDR1 is MDHEN and CDR2 is SYDVKM. V shed 4 bases, J shed 9 bases, and the junction held 16 bases outside the gene matches. The CDR3 nucleotides read TGTGCCAGCAGTTACCCCAGAGACAGGGGGTATACCGGTTCACCCCTCCACTTT. This sequence encodes CASSYPRDRGYTGSPLHF.

This sequence joins TRBV10-1 and TRBJ2-3; no definite D call. Trimming pared 0 bases from V and 4 bases from J, leaving 5 bases between. CDR3 size: 13 residues. CDR1 is WNHNN, CDR2 SYGVQD, per germline (reference sequence). The CDR3 reads CASSESVADTQYF. The DNA of the CDR3 is TGCGCCAGCAGTGAGTCTGTCGCAGATACGCAGTATTTT.

V usage is TRBV13 and J usage is TRBJ2-1; perhaps TRBD1 as D (5 bases). The V end was cut by 3 bases, the J end by 2 bases, with 8 bases between. Looked up from germline, CDR1 is PRHDT and CDR2 is FYEKMQ (reference sequence). The CDR3 has 14 amino acids. The CDR3 sequence: CASSFSGTYNEQFF. The CDR3 nucleotides are TGTGCCAGCAGCTTTTCAGGGACCTACAATGAGCAGTTCTTC.

J is TRBJ2-5 and V is TRBV6-6; D is uncertain. This CDR3 has 14 amino acids. The V and J ends lost 3 bases and 4 bases respectively, with 12 bases between them. The germline CDR1 and CDR2 sequences are MNHNY and SVGAGI (reference sequence). In DNA, the CDR3 is TGTGCCAGCAGTTATCAGGAGTGGGGAGAGACCCAGTACTTC. This gives the protein CASSYQEWGETQYF.

About this clone itself: This sample includes further DNA sequences coding for the same CDR3. The chain is built from TRBV2 and TRBJ2-3, with D unresolved. This CDR3 contains 15 residues. The V end was cut by 3 bases, the J end by 0 bases, with 10 bases between. Germline CDR1 SNHLY, CDR2 FYNNEI. In DNA, the CDR3 is TGTGCCAGCAGTGAGGGCTTCGCCAGCACAGATACGCAGTATTTT. Translated: CASSEGFASTDTQYF.

The chain employs TRBV6-5 and TRBJ2-1, with 9 bases that match TRBD1. The CDR3 extends over 12 amino acids. Germline loops: CDR1 MNHEY, CDR2 SVGAGI. The CDR3 coding sequence is TGTGGTTCGGGACAGGGTCTCGATGAGCAGTTCTTC. As protein: CGSGQGLDEQFF.

The CDR3 protein is CAWSVIMNTEAFF. CDR3 DNA: TGTGCCTGGAGTGTAATCATGAACACTGAAGCTTTCTTT. This chain uses TRBV30 with TRBJ1-1, with no clear D. Deletions cut 0 bases from V and 0 bases from J, with 5 bases between. From germline, CDR1 is GTSNPN and CDR2 SVGIG (reference sequence). CDR3 length equals 13 residues.

This clone has a handful of counts. The chain uses TRBV9 and TRBJ1-5, with D perhaps TRBD1 (6 bases). The CDR3 is 14 amino acids. Germline V gives CDR1 SGDLS, CDR2 YYNGEE. V shed 0 bases and J shed 5 bases, with 9 bases lying between them. CDR3 sequence (DNA): TGTGCCAGCAGCGTAGGACGGACAGATCAGCCCCAGCATTTT. Protein: CASSVGRTDQPQHF. Full variable domain (outside the CDR3, taken from reference TRBV9 and TRBJ1-5): DSGVTQTPKHLITATGQRVTLRCSPRSGDLSVYWYQQSLDQGLQFLIQYYNGEERAKGNILERFSAQQFPDLHSELNLSSLELGDSALYFCASSVGRTDQPQHFGDGTRLSIL.

The chain has TRBV5-8 and TRBJ1-6, with D unclear. V lost 1 base, J lost 8 bases, and 7 bases lay in between. This CDR3 contains 13 residues. Germline-derived CDR1 and CDR2 are SGHTS and YDEGEE. The CDR3 sequence is CASSLYSDSPLHF. The CDR3 DNA is TGTGCCAGCAGCTTGTACTCAGATTCACCCCTCCACTTT.

The genes are TRBV5-6 and TRBJ2-5; D not resolved. The germline V and J ends were trimmed by 3 bases and 5 bases, with 14 bases remaining between them. Germline V CDR1 and CDR2: SGHDT, YYEEEE. This CDR3 has 14 amino acids. The DNA of the CDR3 is TGTGCCAGCAGCTACCCCACGGGTGGGGAGACCCAGTACTTC. This translates into CASSYPTGGETQYF.

This chain joins TRBV7-9 and TRBJ2-7; D unresolved. The CDR3 extends over 13 amino acids. The V gene's germline CDR1 is SEHNR and CDR2 FQNEAQ (reference sequence). V lost 5 bases, J lost 7 bases, and 15 bases lay in between. CDR3 protein: CASSQLPGVEQYF. DNA for the CDR3: TGTGCCAGCAGCCAACTACCAGGCGTGGAGCAGTACTTC.

The chain joins TRBV7-9 to TRBJ1-6; TRBD1 is a possible D gene (6 bases). Per germline, CDR1 SEHNR and CDR2 FQNEAQ (reference sequence). CDR3 length: 18 amino acids. V lost 5 bases, J lost 0 bases, and 17 bases lay in between. CDR3 residues: CASSPPGASGSYNSPLHF. In DNA form, the CDR3 reads TGTGCCAGCAGCCCCCCGGGGGCCTCAGGCTCCTATAATTCACCCCTCCACTTT.